This passage covers 20 T cell receptor beta chains from one sample sequenced in a study of cytomegalovirus exposure and HLA in healthy donors. The primer mix had 60 Vbeta and 13 Jbeta primers. TCRdb's table, derived via immunoSEQ multiplex PCR, lists solely in-frame clones and lacks some. Of under 130,000 clones in the sample, around 77% were seen once. Sequencing was carried out using PBMCs. These receptors were taken from a man aged 45-65 years in good health and CMV-seropositive.

V usage is TRBV10-1 and J usage is TRBJ2-7; TRBD2 matches 10 bases. From germline, CDR1 is WNHNN and CDR2 SYGVQD (reference sequence). The CDR3 extends over 14 amino acids. Trimming cost V 2 bases and J 3 bases; bases outside gene matches: 1. CDR3 nucleotides: TGCGCCAGCAGTGAGCAGCGGGAGGGCTACGAGCAGTACTTC. This translates into CASSEQREGYEQYF.

The J gene is TRBJ2-1, the V gene TRBV4-1; maybe TRBD1 (6 bases). CDR3 length: 16 amino acids. Germline assignment: CDR1 MGHRA and CDR2 YSYEKL. V shed 0 bases and J shed 8 bases, with 17 bases lying between them. CDR3 region: CASSQESQGFLHEQFF. The CDR3 DNA reads TGCGCCAGCAGCCAAGAGTCGCAGGGGTTCCTACATGAGCAGTTCTTC.

The rearrangement links TRBV9 to TRBJ2-1; 7 bases agree with TRBD2. J was trimmed by 3 bases and V by 0 bases; bases with no gene match: 6. The V gene's germline CDR1 is SGDLS and CDR2 YYNGEE. The CDR3 runs 16 residues. CDR3: CASSVEGRERYNEQFF. The DNA for the CDR3 is TGTGCCAGCAGCGTAGAGGGGCGGGAGCGCTACAATGAGCAGTTCTTC.

This sequence joins TRBV7-2 and TRBJ1-4; the match to TRBD1 covers 8 bases. Germline lookup yields CDR1 SGHTA and CDR2 FQGNSA. The CDR3 length is 14 residues. The V segment lost 5 bases and the J segment 7 bases; nucleotides outside the gene matches: 6. The CDR3 nucleotides read TGTGCCAGCAGCCCACAGGGGGAGGTTGAAAAACTGTTTTTT. As protein: CASSPQGEVEKLFF.

The gene calls are TRBV7-6 and TRBJ2-5; TRBD1 agrees at 9 bases. The DNA matches TRBJ2-7 better at its end, which makes the J call doubtful. This CDR3 has 14 residues. Germline V lookup: CDR1 SGHVS, CDR2 FNYEAQ. DNA of the CDR3: TGTGCCAGCAGCTCATCGACAGGGGGATACGAGCAGTACTTC. This gives the protein CASSSSTGGYEQYF.

J is TRBJ2-1 and V is TRBV29-1; D unresolved. Trimming pared 5 bases from V and 6 bases from J, leaving 11 bases between. CDR1 is SQVTM, CDR2 ANQGSEA, per germline. The CDR3 runs 12 residues. CDR3 loop: CSVPSAVNEQFF. Here the CDR3 DNA reads TGCAGCGTTCCCTCCGCGGTCAATGAGCAGTTCTTC.

The chain is built from TRBV7-8 and TRBJ1-6, with D maybe TRBD1 (5 bases). V dropped 5 bases and J dropped 9 bases, with 17 bases sitting between them. The length of the CDR3 is 15 residues. CDR1 is SGHVS and CDR2 is FQNEAQ in the germline V gene. This CDR3 reads CASSLQQGSLSPLHF. The CDR3 DNA is TGTGCCAGCAGCCTGCAGCAGGGTTCCCTTTCACCCCTCCACTTT.

The chain links TRBV6-1 to TRBJ1-5; 7 bases line up with TRBD1. The V gene end was trimmed by 4 bases and the J gene end by 4 bases; junction bases not matched to a gene: 4. Germline CDR1 is MNHNS and CDR2 is SASEGT. The CDR3 runs 14 residues. CDR3 amino acids: CASSASRGNQPQHF. In DNA form, the CDR3 reads TGTGCCAGCAGTGCGAGCAGGGGGAATCAGCCCCAGCATTTT.

The chain carries TRBV6-5 and TRBJ2-3, with TRBD1 matching 9 bases. From germline, CDR1 is MNHEY and CDR2 SVGAGI. The ends lost 2 bases at V and 4 bases at J; junction bases unmatched: 7. The CDR3 is 16 amino acids. CDR3: CASSYHRGREADTQYF. The CDR3, as DNA: TGTGCCAGCAGTTACCACAGGGGGCGTGAGGCAGATACGCAGTATTTT.

This clone has a handful of counts. The chain recombines TRBV7-3 with TRBJ1-1; D gene uncertain. Deletions cut 5 bases from V and 0 bases from J, with 7 bases between. Germline V lookup: CDR1 SGHTA, CDR2 FQGTGA. The CDR3 runs 13 residues. In DNA form, the CDR3 reads TGTGCCAGCAGCCTAGAAGTGAACACTGAAGCTTTCTTT. Translating it yields CASSLEVNTEAFF.

The CDR3 loop reads CASSPPQGVTGANVLTF. In nucleotides, the CDR3 is TGTGCCAGCAGCCCACCCCAGGGGGTTACTGGGGCCAACGTCCTGACTTTC. The rearrangement uses TRBV7-3 and TRBJ2-6, with 7 bases fitting TRBD1. This CDR3 spans 17 amino acids. The J segment lost 2 bases and the V segment lost 5 bases, leaving 9 bases of the junction unmatched. CDR1 is SGHTA, CDR2 FQGTGA, per germline. Looking up the rest from reference TRBV7-3 and TRBJ2-6 gives the full variable domain: GAGVSQTPSNKVTEKGKYVELRCDPISGHTALYWYRQSLGQGPEFLIYFQGTGAADDSGLPNDRFFAVRPEGSVSTLKIQRTERGDSAVYLCASSPPQGVTGANVLTFGAGSRLTVL.

The chain has TRBV5-1 and TRBJ2-5; 8 bases agree with TRBD1. Germline trimming cut 0 bases from V and 4 bases from J; bases unmatched to any gene: 8. Germline values: CDR1 SGHRS, CDR2 YFSETQ. The length of the CDR3 is 16 residues. Here the CDR3 reads CASSLGTGTGAETQYF. The CDR3 coding sequence is TGCGCCAGCAGCTTGGGGACAGGGACGGGAGCAGAGACCCAGTACTTC.

The rearrangement links TRBV7-3 to TRBJ1-5; unclear D gene. Germline lookup yields CDR1 SGHTA and CDR2 FQGTGA. The V and J ends lost 4 bases and 4 bases respectively, with 11 bases between them. The CDR3 consists of 14 residues. CDR3 sequence reads: CASSSGPGNQPQHF. The CDR3 coding sequence is TGTGCCAGCAGCTCAGGACCGGGGAATCAGCCCCAGCATTTT. The full variable domain, its missing parts supplied by reference TRBV7-3 and TRBJ1-5, is GAGVSQTPSNKVTEKGKYVELRCDPISGHTALYWYRQSLGQGPEFLIYFQGTGAADDSGLPNDRFFAVRPEGSVSTLKIQRTERGDSAVYLCASSSGPGNQPQHFGDGTRLSIL.

This chain uses TRBV27 with TRBJ2-7, with 9 bases lining up with TRBD2. CDR1 MNHEY and CDR2 SMNVEV come from the germline V gene (reference sequence). With V trimmed by 7 bases and J by 2 bases, 9 bases remained unmatched. There are 15 residues in the CDR3. CDR3 sequence reads: CASKLRTSATYEQYF. The DNA of the CDR3 is TGTGCCAGCAAACTCCGGACTAGCGCAACCTACGAGCAGTACTTC.

This clone was detected only once. The rearrangement links TRBV5-1 to TRBJ2-3, with unresolved D. Germline V gene lookup returns CDR1 SGHRS and CDR2 YFSETQ. Trimming took 4 bases from V and 0 from J, leaving 15 bases between them. The CDR3 runs 16 residues. The CDR3 is CASSVTHSLSTDTQYF. CDR3 nucleotide sequence: TGCGCCAGCAGCGTGACACATTCCCTTAGCACAGATACGCAGTATTTT.

This chain uses TRBV2 with TRBJ2-7; TRBD1 aligns across 7 bases. V was clipped by 6 bases and J by 2 bases; unmatched bases: 10. This CDR3 has 15 residues. In germline, CDR1 is SNHLY, CDR2 FYNNEI. The CDR3 DNA is TGTGCCAGCAGGACCCGGGACAGACAGACCTACGAGCAGTACTTC. This encodes CASRTRDRQTYEQYF.

Points on this clone: Within the sample, other DNA sequences also encode this same CDR3. The chain couples TRBV19 to TRBJ2-2, with unresolved D. This CDR3 is 13 amino acids long. Trimming removed 6 bases at V and 1 base at J, with 6 bases between. Germline V CDR1 and CDR2: LNHDA, SQIVND (reference sequence). CDR3 sequence: CASRAENTGELFF. The CDR3 DNA is TGTGCCAGTAGGGCTGAGAACACCGGGGAGCTGTTTTTT.

The V and J genes are TRBV9 and TRBJ1-2; a weak D match, TRBD1 (6 bases). V shed 4 bases and J shed 4 bases, with 14 bases lying between them. This CDR3 comprises 14 residues. The germline V gene has CDR1 SGDLS and CDR2 YYNGEE. The CDR3 loop reads CASSPWTEGYGYTF. The DNA of the CDR3 is TGTGCCAGCAGCCCCTGGACAGAGGGCTATGGCTACACCTTC.

About this clone: Other DNA sequences of this sample code for an identical CDR3. This sequence joins TRBV5-1 and TRBJ2-5; no definite D call. V was pared by 4 bases and J by 5 bases, with 6 bases between. CDR3 length: 11 amino acids. Germline V gene data show CDR1 as SGHRS and CDR2 as YFSETQ. The CDR3 DNA follows: TGCGCCAGCAGCACGGTTGAGACCCAGTACTTC. Protein: CASSTVETQYF. Filled out from reference TRBV5-1 and TRBJ2-5, the complete variable domain reads KAGVTQTPRYLIKTRGQQVTLSCSPISGHRSVSWYQQTPGQGLQFLFEYFSETQRNKGNFPGRFSGRQFSNSRSEMNVSTLELGDSALYLCASSTVETQYFGPGTRLLVL.

This sequence joins TRBV14 and TRBJ2-7; D may be TRBD1 (5 bases). The germline V gene encodes CDR1 SGHDN and CDR2 FVKESK. Trimming left V 5 bases short and J 0 bases short, with 26 bases between. The CDR3 runs to 19 residues. For the CDR3, the DNA is TGTGCCAGCAGCTCCAGACCTTTGGTGTCGGCGGACAACTCCTACGAGCAGTACTTC. Residues: CASSSRPLVSADNSYEQYF.